This T cell receptor (beta chain) was identified during a study of read filtering for tumor transcriptome and immune sequencing. Across the study: IR-seq gave about 3.5 to 11 million TCR reads per sample; RNA-seq gave about 75 to 1,400.

This clonotype was recorded at least ten times. Its antigen is currently unknown. From 400 to 450 ng of RNA, a library with molecular barcoded alpha/delta and beta/gamma adaptors was made. TCRdb re-called the reads with MiXCR, one entry per CDR3 protein. This table has approximately 61,000 distinct CDR3 sequences, around 18% appearing once. The CDR3 contains 14 residues. V was trimmed by 6 bases and J by 1 base, leaving 10 bases between them. CDR1 and CDR2 (germline): MNHNY, SVGAGI (reference sequence). Study-wide points: IR-seq and RNA-seq agreed better without single-read clonotypes.

Sequenced sample: a population of CD138-negative cells sorted from bone marrow. This TCR was sampled from a donor older than 35 with multiple myeloma. V gene TRBV6-6 combines with J gene TRBJ1-5; D gene uncertain. CDR3 coding DNA: TGTGCCAGCAGCCCCCCGGAAAGCAATCAGCCCCAGCATTTT. This codes for CASSPPESNQPQHF.